This T cell receptor beta chain was recorded in a study of blood T cell repertoires in COVID-19. For the study at large: Spain, Italy and the United States supplied samples that represented acute and convalescent COVID-19. The cDNA or gDNA used as material had been derived from T cells, B-cell-depleted T cells, or PBMCs.

Study processing details: The assay estimated nucleated cells by amplifying reference gene primers. Assay used: immunoSEQ multiplex PCR; TCRdb lists only in-frame clones, some missing. The V and J calls and clone size come from that table; D and trimming were worked out from the DNA. The data hold roughly 120,000 clones, with 87% observed a single time. Worth noting for this clone: Germline and junction disagree at one end, which may indicate a read error.

The CDR3 totals 15 residues. Germline loops: CDR1 MNHEY, CDR2 SVGAGI. This sequence originates from a woman between 45 and 65 years old with acute or convalescent COVID-19. Material for sequencing was peripheral blood. The chain joins TRBV6-5 to TRBJ1-1; no reliable D call. CDR3 in DNA: TGTGCCAGCAGCTACTTCCCGGGAAGCGACACTGAAGCTTTCTTT. It yields the protein CASSYFPGSDTEAFF.